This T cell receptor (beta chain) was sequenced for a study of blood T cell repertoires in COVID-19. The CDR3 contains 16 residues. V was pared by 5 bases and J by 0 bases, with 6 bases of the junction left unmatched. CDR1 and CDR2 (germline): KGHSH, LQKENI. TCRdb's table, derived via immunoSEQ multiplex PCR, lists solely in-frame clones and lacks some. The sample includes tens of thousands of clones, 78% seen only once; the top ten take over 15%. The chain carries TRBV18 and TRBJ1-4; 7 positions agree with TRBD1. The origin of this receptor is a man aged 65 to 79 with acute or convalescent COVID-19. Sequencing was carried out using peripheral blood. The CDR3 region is CASSKDRASTNEKLFF. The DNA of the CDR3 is TGTGCCAGCTCAAAAGACAGGGCCTCAACTAATGAAAAACTGTTTTTT.